The 19 T cell receptor beta chains reported below all come from one sample, sequenced in a study of shared clonotypes between healthy human individuals. Generated by immunoSEQ multiplex PCR, the TCRdb table keeps only in-frame clones and is missing some. This sample yields roughly 2.2 million clones, of which 85% to 95% are seen a single time; 0.39% belongs to the top ten. The sequencing sample was made of naive CD4+ T cells from PBMCs. Subset specified: CD45RA+ positively selected. Receptors originate from a man younger than 35 in good health. Some clones in this sample may be carry-over from other donors' samples.

The chain employs TRBV21-1 and TRBJ1-3. TRBV21-1 is a recognized pseudogene. The CDR3 has 16 residues. The CDR3 sequence: CASSTVDPDSGNTIYF. DNA of the CDR3: TGTGCCAGCAGCACGGTGGACCCTGACTCTGGAAACACCATATATTTT.

The chain uses TRBV28 and TRBJ2-1, with 7 bases fitting TRBD2. The trim removed 1 base at V and 6 bases at J, leaving 12 bases unmatched. The germline V gene has CDR1 MDHEN and CDR2 SYDVKM. The CDR3 loop spans 17 amino acids. In DNA, the CDR3 is TGTGCCAGCAGTTTATCGAAGTCTAGCGGATATTTCAATGAGCAGTTCTTC. Its protein product is CASSLSKSSGYFNEQFF.

Points on this clone: Other nucleotide sequences from this sample produce the same CDR3. V and J are TRBV7-2 and TRBJ2-3; D is unresolved. The length of the CDR3 is 15 residues. Germline V gives CDR1 SGHTA, CDR2 FQGNSA. V lost 3 bases to trimming and J lost 0 bases, with 10 bases between them. The CDR3 DNA reads as TGTGCCAGCAGCTTGGTGAGATCTAGCACAGATACGCAGTATTTT. Amino acid sequence: CASSLVRSSTDTQYF.

The chain is built from TRBV10-3 and TRBJ1-2; D is ambiguous. The germline V and J ends were trimmed by 2 bases and 10 bases, with 11 bases remaining between them. From germline, CDR1 is ENHRY and CDR2 SYGVKD. The CDR3 covers 12 residues. This CDR3 reads CAISEVLVVYTF. In nucleotides, the CDR3 is TGTGCCATCAGTGAGGTTTTGGTAGTCTACACCTTC.

This chain joins TRBV4-3 and TRBJ1-2, with 8 bases identical to TRBD1. The CDR3 spans 15 residues. The V segment lost 4 bases and the J segment 2 bases; nucleotides outside the gene matches: 6. Germline loops: CDR1 LGHNA, CDR2 YSLEER. CDR3 region: CASSLKTGANYGYTF. CDR3 nucleotide sequence: TGCGCCAGCAGCCTAAAGACAGGGGCGAACTATGGCTACACCTTC.

This clone was found a few times. The chain employs TRBV6-1 and TRBJ1-2; 8 positions agree with TRBD1. V trimming: 7 bases; J trimming: 4 bases; junction bases outside the gene matches: 8. The CDR3 totals 14 residues. Germline V gene lookup returns CDR1 MNHNS and CDR2 SASEGT. The CDR3 sequence is CASKWTGIGYGYTF. CDR3 DNA: TGTGCCAGCAAATGGACAGGGATAGGCTATGGCTACACCTTC.

This clone was recorded only once. V usage is TRBV6-5 and J usage is TRBJ1-4; D is undetermined. The CDR3 totals 15 residues. The V and J ends lost 6 bases and 3 bases respectively, with 14 bases between them. Germline CDR1 reads MNHEY; CDR2 reads SVGAGI. The CDR3 loop reads CASSSYLGSNEKLFF. The CDR3 DNA sequence: TGTGCCAGCAGCTCCTACCTGGGTTCTAATGAAAAACTGTTTTTT.

This clone was counted a single time. The V gene is TRBV7-2, the J gene TRBJ2-7; TRBD1 agrees at 8 bases. The CDR3 totals 15 residues. Germline CDR1 is SGHTA and CDR2 is FQGNSA. V was clipped by 5 bases and J by 5 bases; unmatched bases: 11. The CDR3 sequence is CASSPSRGQTHEQYF. The CDR3, as DNA: TGTGCCAGCAGCCCCTCCAGGGGGCAAACGCACGAGCAGTACTTC. Full variable domain (rest looked up from reference TRBV7-2 and TRBJ2-7): GAGVSQSPSNKVTEKGKDVELRCDPISGHTALYWYRQSLGQGLEFLIYFQGNSAPDKSGLPSDRFSAERTGGSVSTLTIQRTQQEDSAVYLCASSPSRGQTHEQYFGPGTRLTVT.

The rearrangement joins TRBV29-1 to TRBJ2-2; TRBD2 aligns across 12 bases. Germline CDR1 and CDR2: SQVTM and ANQGSEA. V dropped 2 bases and J dropped 6; count of bases not matched to a gene: 10. This CDR3 has 17 amino acids. The CDR3 loop is CSVERRLAGASPGELFF. DNA for the CDR3: TGCAGCGTTGAAAGGCGACTAGCGGGAGCCTCTCCCGGGGAGCTGTTTTTT.

V and J are TRBV7-3 and TRBJ2-7; D not certain. V was trimmed by 11 bases and J by 5 bases, leaving 10 bases between them. There are 10 residues in the CDR3. Looked up from germline, CDR1 is SGHTA and CDR2 is FQGTGA. The CDR3 region is CALPPHEQYF. CDR3 nucleotide sequence: TGTGCCTTGCCTCCCCACGAGCAGTACTTC. Full variable domain (rest looked up from reference TRBV7-3 and TRBJ2-7): GAGVSQTPSNKVTEKGKYVELRCDPISGHTALYWYRQSLGQGPEFLIYFQGTGAADDSGLPNDRFFAVRPEGSVSTLKIQRTERGDSAVYLCALPPHEQYFGPGTRLTVT.

The gene calls are TRBV7-6 and TRBJ2-1; TRBD2 aligns across 8 bases. CDR1 SGHVS and CDR2 FNYEAQ come from the germline V gene. V lost 2 bases to trimming and J lost 4 bases; unmatched junction nucleotides: 7. CDR3 length: 16 amino acids. CDR3 region: CASSLTGAGGYNEQFF. CDR3 nucleotide sequence: TGTGCCAGCAGCTTAACCGGGGCGGGAGGTTACAATGAGCAGTTCTTC.

Concerning this clone: The sample holds other DNA sequences that translate to the same CDR3. The CDR3 DNA reads as TGCGCCAGCAGCTTGGCTGGCTCCTACAATGAGCAGTTCTTC. Translation: CASSLAGSYNEQFF. The genes are TRBV5-1 and TRBJ2-1, with D unclear. Germline loops: CDR1 SGHRS, CDR2 YFSETQ. The V gene lost 0 bases and the J gene lost 0 bases, with 4 bases spanning the gap. The CDR3 contains 14 residues.

The chain links TRBV19 to TRBJ1-1; 7 nucleotides match TRBD1. Germline V lookup: CDR1 LNHDA, CDR2 SQIVND (reference sequence). The CDR3 extends over 16 amino acids. The trim removed 2 bases at V and 5 bases at J, leaving 11 bases unmatched. CDR3 sequence (DNA): TGTGCCAGTAGTATAATTGGGGACAGAAGAGAAACTGAAGCTTTCTTT. Its protein product is CASSIIGDRRETEAFF.

This clone was seen once. Other DNA sequences of this sample code for an identical CDR3. The V gene is TRBV9, the J gene TRBJ2-7; 9 bases are shared with TRBD2. The J segment lost 2 bases and the V segment lost 1 base, leaving 4 bases of the junction unmatched. Germline loops: CDR1 SGDLS, CDR2 YYNGEE. The CDR3 has 15 amino acids. CDR3 in amino acids: CASSVTSGPAYEQYF. CDR3 DNA: TGTGCCAGCAGCGTAACTAGCGGGCCCGCCTACGAGCAGTACTTC.

The J gene is TRBJ1-3, the V gene TRBV9; 7 bases match TRBD1. In germline, CDR1 is SGDLS, CDR2 YYNGEE. After removal of 2 bases from V and 6 bases from J, the junction contained 5 bases not matched to a gene. CDR3 size: 14 residues. CDR3 nucleotides: TGTGCCAGCAGCGTCGCCGACAGGGCAAACACCATATATTTT. Translation gives CASSVADRANTIYF.

Comment on this clone: Other nucleotide sequences from this sample produce the same CDR3. The CDR3 loop reads CASSGQGNTEAFF. The CDR3 region has the DNA TGTGCCAGCAGTGGGCAGGGTAACACTGAAGCTTTCTTT. The V and J genes are TRBV6-1 and TRBJ1-1; perhaps TRBD1 as D (5 bases). Trimming removed 4 bases from V and 2 bases from J, with 8 bases in between. The CDR3 runs 13 residues. The germline V gene encodes CDR1 MNHNS and CDR2 SASEGT.

The chain joins TRBV7-2 to TRBJ2-7, with 9 bases identical to TRBD2. This CDR3 contains 16 residues. Germline lookup yields CDR1 SGHTA and CDR2 FQGNSA. Trimming cost V 6 bases and J 7 bases; bases outside gene matches: 16. CDR3 DNA sequence: TGTGCCAGCAGTCCCGGGACTAGCCTCATCCCTCGAGAGCAGTACTTC. It codes for CASSPGTSLIPREQYF.

This clone was counted once. V gene TRBV30 combines with J gene TRBJ2-1, with D maybe TRBD2 (6 bases). This CDR3 contains 14 residues. Trimming cost V 7 bases and J 5 bases, with 18 bases left between them. Germline lookup yields CDR1 GTSNPN and CDR2 SVGIG (reference sequence). The CDR3 nucleotides read TGTGCCTTCGTCCCGGGACTTATGAACAATGAGCAGTTCTTC. Its protein product is CAFVPGLMNNEQFF.

This chain links TRBV27 with TRBJ1-2; TRBD1 agrees at 7 bases. This CDR3 comprises 14 residues. V was pared by 6 bases and J by 2 bases, with 6 bases of the junction left unmatched. Germline assignment: CDR1 MNHEY and CDR2 SMNVEV (reference sequence). The CDR3 nucleotides read TGTGCCAGCAGGACGGGACAGAGCAACTATGGCTACACCTTC. It is translated as CASRTGQSNYGYTF.